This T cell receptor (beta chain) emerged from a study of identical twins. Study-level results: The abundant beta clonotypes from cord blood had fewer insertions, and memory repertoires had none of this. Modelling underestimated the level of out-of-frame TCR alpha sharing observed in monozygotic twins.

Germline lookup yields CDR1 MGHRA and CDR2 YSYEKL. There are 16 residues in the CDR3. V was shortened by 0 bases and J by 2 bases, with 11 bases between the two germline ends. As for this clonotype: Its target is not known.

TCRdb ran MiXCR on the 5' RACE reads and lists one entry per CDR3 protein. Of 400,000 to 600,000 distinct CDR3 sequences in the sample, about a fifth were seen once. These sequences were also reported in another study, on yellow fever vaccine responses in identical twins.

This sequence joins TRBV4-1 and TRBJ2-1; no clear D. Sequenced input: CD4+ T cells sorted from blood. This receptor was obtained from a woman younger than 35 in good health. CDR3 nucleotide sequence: TGCGCCAGCAGCCAAGAACACACCCCCCCCTACAATGAGCAGTTCTTC. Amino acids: CASSQEHTPPYNEQFF.